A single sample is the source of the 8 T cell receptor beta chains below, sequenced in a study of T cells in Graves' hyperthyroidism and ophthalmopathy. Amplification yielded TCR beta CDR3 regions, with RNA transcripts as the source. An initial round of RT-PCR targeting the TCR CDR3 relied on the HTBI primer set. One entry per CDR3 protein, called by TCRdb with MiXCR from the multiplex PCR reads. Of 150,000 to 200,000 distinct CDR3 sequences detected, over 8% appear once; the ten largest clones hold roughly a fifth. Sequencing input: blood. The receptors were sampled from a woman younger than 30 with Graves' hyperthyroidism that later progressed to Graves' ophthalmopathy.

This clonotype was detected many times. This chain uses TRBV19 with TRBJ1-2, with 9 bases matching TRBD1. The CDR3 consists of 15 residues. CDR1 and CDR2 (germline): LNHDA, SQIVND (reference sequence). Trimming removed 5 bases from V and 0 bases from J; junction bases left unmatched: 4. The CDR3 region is CASSFRDRANYGYTF. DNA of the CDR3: TGTGCCAGTAGTTTCCGGGACAGGGCTAACTATGGCTACACCTTC.

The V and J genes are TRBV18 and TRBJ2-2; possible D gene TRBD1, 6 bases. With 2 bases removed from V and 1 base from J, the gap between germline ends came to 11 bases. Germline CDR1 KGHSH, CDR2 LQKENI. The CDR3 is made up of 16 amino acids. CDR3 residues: CASSPEVTGNTGELFF. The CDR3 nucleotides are TGTGCCAGCTCACCAGAAGTGACAGGGAACACCGGGGAGCTGTTTTTT.

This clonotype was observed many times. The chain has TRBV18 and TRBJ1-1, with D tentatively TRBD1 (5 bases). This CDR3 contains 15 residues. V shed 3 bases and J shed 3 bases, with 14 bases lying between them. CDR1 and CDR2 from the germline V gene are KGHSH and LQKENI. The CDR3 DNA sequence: TGTGCCAGCTCACCGATACGGGGCCGCCACACTGAAGCTTTCTTT. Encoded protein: CASSPIRGRHTEAFF.

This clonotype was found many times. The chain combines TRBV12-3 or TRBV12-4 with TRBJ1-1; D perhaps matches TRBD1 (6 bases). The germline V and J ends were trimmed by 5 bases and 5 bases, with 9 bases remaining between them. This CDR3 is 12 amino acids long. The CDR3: CASSIRGTEAFF. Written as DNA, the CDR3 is TGTGCCAGCAGTATCAGGGGAACTGAAGCTTTCTTT.

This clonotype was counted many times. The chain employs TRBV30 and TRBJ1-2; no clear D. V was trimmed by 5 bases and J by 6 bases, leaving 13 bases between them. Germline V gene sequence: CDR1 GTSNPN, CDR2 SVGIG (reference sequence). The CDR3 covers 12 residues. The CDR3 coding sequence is TGTGCCTGGCAACGCACGGTGGATGGCTACACCTTC. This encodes CAWQRTVDGYTF.

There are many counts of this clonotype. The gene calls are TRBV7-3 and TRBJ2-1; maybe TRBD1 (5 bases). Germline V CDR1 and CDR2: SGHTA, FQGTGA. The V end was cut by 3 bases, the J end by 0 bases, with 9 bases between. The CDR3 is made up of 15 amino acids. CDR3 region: CASSLVGDSYNEQFF. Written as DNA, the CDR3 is TGTGCCAGCAGCTTGGTAGGGGACTCCTACAATGAGCAGTTCTTC. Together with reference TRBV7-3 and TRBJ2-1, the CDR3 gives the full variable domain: GAGVSQTPSNKVTEKGKYVELRCDPISGHTALYWYRQSLGQGPEFLIYFQGTGAADDSGLPNDRFFAVRPEGSVSTLKIQRTERGDSAVYLCASSLVGDSYNEQFFGPGTRLTVL.

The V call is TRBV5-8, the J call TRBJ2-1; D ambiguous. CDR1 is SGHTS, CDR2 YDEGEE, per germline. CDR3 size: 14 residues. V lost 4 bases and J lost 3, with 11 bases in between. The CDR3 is CASSMSFNYNEQFF. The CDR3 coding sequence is TGTGCCAGCAGCATGAGTTTTAACTACAATGAGCAGTTCTTC.

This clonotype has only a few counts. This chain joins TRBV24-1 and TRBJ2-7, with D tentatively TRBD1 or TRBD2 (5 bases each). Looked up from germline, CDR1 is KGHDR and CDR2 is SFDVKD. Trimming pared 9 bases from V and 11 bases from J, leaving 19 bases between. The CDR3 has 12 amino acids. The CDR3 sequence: CATGANTGQKYF. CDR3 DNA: TGTGCCACCGGGGCCAACACGGGGCAGAAGTACTTC.